These 27 T cell receptor beta chains originate from one sample sequenced in a study of T-cell reconstitution after alpha-beta-depleted transplantation in children. As it was prepared, the TCRbeta library received unique molecular identifiers. TCRdb re-derived calls from the PCR reads in MiXCR, one entry per CDR3 protein. This table holds about 610,000 distinct CDR3 sequences, under 12% found once. The specimen was PBMCs from the stem cell graft donor, collected from the stem cell graft. These receptors were obtained from a human donor who donated a stem cell graft to a child with acute myeloid leukemia.

This clonotype was detected ten times or more. The chain employs TRBV25-1 and TRBJ2-3; 10 bases align to TRBD2. CDR1 is MGHDK, CDR2 SYGVNS, per germline. The CDR3 consists of 16 residues. The trim removed 3 bases at V and 4 bases at J, leaving 7 bases unmatched. The DNA for the CDR3 is TGTGCCAGCAGTGACCCCCGAGCGGGAGGGCCAGATACGCAGTATTTT. Translation: CASSDPRAGGPDTQYF.

This clonotype was observed many times. The genes are TRBV12-3 or TRBV12-4 and TRBJ2-1, with TRBD2 matching 10 bases. The CDR3 contains 16 residues. V shed 7 bases and J 6 bases; nucleotides not matched to a gene: 12. Here the CDR3 reads CASKRGGLGQGNEQFF. The CDR3 region has the DNA TGTGCCAGCAAGCGGGGGGGACTCGGACAGGGCAATGAGCAGTTCTTC.

This clonotype occurred a few times. The V gene is TRBV29-1, the J gene TRBJ2-3; no reliable D call. The germline V gene has CDR1 SQVTM and CDR2 ANQGSEA. The germline V and J ends were trimmed by 3 bases and 9 bases, with 16 bases remaining between them. The CDR3 extends over 13 amino acids. CDR3 nucleotide sequence: TGCAGCGTTGAGATCCGGGTCGAAGGCACGCAGTATTTT. This codes for CSVEIRVEGTQYF.

This clonotype was seen repeatedly, ten times or more. This chain joins TRBV3-1 and TRBJ2-2; 11 positions match TRBD1. Trimming took 4 bases from V and 2 from J; bases not matched to a gene: 3. The CDR3 loop spans 16 amino acids. Germline lookup yields CDR1 LGHDT and CDR2 YNNKEL (reference sequence). CDR3 DNA sequence: TGTGCCAGCAGCCGGAGGACAGGGGGCAACACCGGGGAGCTGTTTTTT. Protein sequence: CASSRRTGGNTGELFF.

This clonotype was seen ten or more times. The chain is built from TRBV4-3 and TRBJ2-3, with 7 bases aligning to TRBD2. V trimming: 0 bases; J trimming: 2 bases; junction bases outside the gene matches: 11. The CDR3 is made up of 18 amino acids. Germline V gene data show CDR1 as LGHNA and CDR2 as YSLEER. The CDR3 DNA sequence: TGCGCCAGCAGCCAAGACCGGGGAGGGGCGCAGATCACAGATACGCAGTATTTT. This gives the protein CASSQDRGGAQITDTQYF.

This rearrangement joins TRBV20-1 to TRBJ2-7, with 10 bases aligning to TRBD2. CDR1 and CDR2 from the germline V gene are DFQATT and SNEGSKA (reference sequence). With V trimmed by 3 bases and J by 7 bases, 12 bases remained unmatched. This CDR3 is built from 15 residues. The CDR3 coding sequence is TGCAGTGCTAGTAATCCTAGCGGGAGTGGTAATGAGCAGTACTTC. Protein product: CSASNPSGSGNEQYF.

This clonotype was seen ten or more times. The V and J genes are TRBV20-1 and TRBJ2-5, with D maybe TRBD2 (6 bases). The ends were cut back, 3 bases at V and 5 bases at J, with 10 bases in the middle. The CDR3 spans 12 residues. Per germline, CDR1 DFQATT and CDR2 SNEGSKA (reference sequence). The CDR3 DNA is TGCAGTGCTAGCGGGAGAGGGGAGACCCAGTACTTC. Protein sequence: CSASGRGETQYF.

The chain uses TRBV4-2 and TRBJ1-6; the match to TRBD1 covers 12 bases. The CDR3 loop spans 16 amino acids. Unmatched junction bases numbered 2, after V lost 0 bases and J lost 8 bases. CDR1 is LGHNA and CDR2 is YNFKEQ in the germline V gene. The CDR3 region is CASSQDGTGGYSPLHF. CDR3 coding DNA: TGTGCCAGCAGCCAAGATGGGACAGGGGGCTATTCACCCCTCCACTTT.

This sequence joins TRBV6-6 and TRBJ2-7, with unresolved D. The CDR3 is 13 amino acids. Between the trimmed V and J ends, which lost 7 bases and 0 bases, there was a span of 10 bases. Germline CDR1 is MNHNY and CDR2 is SVGAGI (reference sequence). The CDR3 loop is CASTLAPSYEQYF. DNA for the CDR3: TGTGCCAGCACCTTAGCCCCCTCCTACGAGCAGTACTTC.

This clonotype was counted only a few times. The chain is built from TRBV7-9 and TRBJ2-7, with a tentative D call TRBD1 (5 bases). The CDR3 consists of 13 residues. Per the germline V gene, CDR1 is SEHNR and CDR2 is FQNEAQ (reference sequence). The V end lost 1 base, the J end lost 5 bases, and 9 bases lay between the germline ends. The CDR3 here is CASSLDKGNEQYF. As DNA, the CDR3 is TGTGCCAGCAGCTTAGATAAGGGGAACGAGCAGTACTTC.

The CDR3 bases are TGCGCCAGCAGCTTGGGCTCGGCTAGCGGACTTAGCACAGATACGCAGTATTTT. It is translated as CASSLGSASGLSTDTQYF. This rearrangement joins TRBV5-1 to TRBJ2-3, with TRBD2 matching 7 bases. The ends lost 0 bases at V and 0 bases at J; junction bases unmatched: 10. CDR1 and CDR2 (germline): SGHRS, YFSETQ. CDR3 length equals 18 residues.

This rearrangement joins TRBV2 to TRBJ2-5; a weak D match, TRBD2 (5 bases). Trimming took off 6 bases at V and 2 bases at J, with 7 bases between the two ends. The length of the CDR3 is 12 residues. The V gene's germline CDR1 is SNHLY and CDR2 FYNNEI. The CDR3 region is CASSGIQETQYF. The CDR3 DNA reads TGTGCCAGCAGCGGGATTCAAGAGACCCAGTACTTC.

Comments on this clonotype: This may come from a read error, since a much larger clone is one base off. This rearrangement joins TRBV3-1 to TRBJ2-1; 8 bases fit TRBD2. CDR1 is LGHDT and CDR2 is YNNKEL in the germline V gene (reference sequence). The CDR3 has 14 residues. The CDR3: CACSRSGRGSEQFF. The CDR3 nucleotides are TGTGCCTGCAGCCGAAGCGGGAGAGGGAGTGAGCAGTTCTTC.

The chain has TRBV9 and TRBJ2-2; 7 bases are a match to TRBD1. The CDR3 spans 14 residues. Germline V lookup: CDR1 SGDLS, CDR2 YYNGEE. V was clipped by 7 bases and J by 3 bases; unmatched bases: 6. CDR3 nucleotides: TGTGCCAGCGCGACAGGGACGGACACCGGGGAGCTGTTTTTT. It yields the protein CASATGTDTGELFF.

V and J are TRBV20-1 and TRBJ2-3; possible D gene TRBD2, 6 bases. CDR3 size: 14 residues. The ends were cut back, 5 bases at V and 0 bases at J, with 12 bases in the middle. The germline V gene has CDR1 DFQATT and CDR2 SNEGSKA (reference sequence). The CDR3 DNA is TGCAGTGCTGGGGTAGCGGCAAGCACAGATACGCAGTATTTT. Encoded protein: CSAGVAASTDTQYF.

This clonotype has just a few counts. The V gene is TRBV2, the J gene TRBJ2-7, with D hard to call. Deletions cut 3 bases from V and 5 bases from J, with 8 bases between. Germline V CDR1 and CDR2: SNHLY, FYNNEI. The CDR3 covers 12 residues. CDR3 nucleotide sequence: TGTGCCAGCAGTGATAGGGAAAACGAGCAGTACTTC. Its translation: CASSDRENEQYF.

This clonotype was counted between two and nine times. The chain couples TRBV11-2 to TRBJ2-2, with D possibly matching TRBD1 (5 bases). Germline V CDR1 and CDR2: SGHAT, FQNNGV. The CDR3 length is 12 residues. Trimming removed 10 bases from V and 5 bases from J, with 11 bases in between. The CDR3 is CATIKGTGELFF. The DNA of the CDR3 is TGTGCCACCATAAAGGGGACCGGGGAGCTGTTTTTT. Full variable domain (missing parts from reference TRBV11-2 and TRBJ2-2): EAGVAQSPRYKIIEKRQSVAFWCNPISGHATLYWYQQILGQGPKLLIQFQNNGVVDDSQLPKDRFSAERLKGVDSTLKIQPAKLEDSAVYLCATIKGTGELFFGEGSRLTVL.

The genes are TRBV3-1 and TRBJ1-1; 7 bases line up with TRBD1. CDR1 is LGHDT and CDR2 is YNNKEL in the germline V gene (reference sequence). CDR3 length equals 15 residues. V shed 2 bases and J 2 bases; nucleotides not matched to a gene: 5. CDR3 sequence (DNA): TGTGCCAGCAGCCAAAAACAGGGGATTAACACTGAAGCTTTCTTT. It is translated as CASSQKQGINTEAFF. The full variable domain, in which reference TRBV3-1 and TRBJ1-1 provide the parts outside the CDR3, is DTAVSQTPKYLVTQMGNDKSIKCEQNLGHDTMYWYKQDSKKFLKIMFSYNNKELIINETVPNRFSPKSPDKAHLNLHINSLELGDSAVYFCASSQKQGINTEAFFGQGTRLTVV.

The chain is built from TRBV4-3 and TRBJ2-7, with 12 bases that match TRBD2. V dropped 0 bases and J dropped 5; count of bases not matched to a gene: 14. Germline V gives CDR1 LGHNA, CDR2 YSLEER. The CDR3 is made up of 19 amino acids. CDR3 nucleotide sequence: TGCGCCAGCAGCCAAGATGAGGAGAGACTAGCGGGAGTTCGGGACGAGCAGTACTTC. Translated, it gives CASSQDEERLAGVRDEQYF.

The chain is built from TRBV7-2 and TRBJ2-7; 8 nucleotides agree with TRBD2. The germline gives CDR1 SGHTA, CDR2 FQGNSA. V shed 1 base, J shed 3 bases, and the junction held 8 bases outside the gene matches. The CDR3 totals 16 residues. This CDR3 reads CASSLDGTSFLYEQYF. Written as DNA, the CDR3 is TGTGCCAGCAGCTTAGACGGGACTAGTTTCCTCTACGAGCAGTACTTC. Full variable domain (missing parts from reference TRBV7-2 and TRBJ2-7): GAGVSQSPSNKVTEKGKDVELRCDPISGHTALYWYRQSLGQGLEFLIYFQGNSAPDKSGLPSDRFSAERTGGSVSTLTIQRTQQEDSAVYLCASSLDGTSFLYEQYFGPGTRLTVT.

This clonotype was seen a few times. The gene calls are TRBV12-3 or TRBV12-4 and TRBJ1-2; D not resolved. The CDR3 has 12 amino acids. Deletions cut 4 bases from V and 4 bases from J, with 7 bases between. The CDR3 spells CASSSVGYGYTF. CDR3 coding DNA: TGTGCCAGCAGTTCAGTGGGCTATGGCTACACCTTC.

The CDR3 DNA reads TGTGCCAGCAGCTGGGGGACTAGCGGGGGTGAGCAGTTCTTC. Its protein product is CASSWGTSGGEQFF. The chain uses TRBV7-8 and TRBJ2-1; TRBD2 matches at 14 bases. The germline V gene encodes CDR1 SGHVS and CDR2 FQNEAQ. V shed 4 bases, J shed 9 bases, and the junction held 2 bases outside the gene matches. The CDR3 is 14 residues long.

Many counts were recorded for this clonotype. V and J are TRBV5-1 and TRBJ2-1, with 9 nucleotides matching TRBD2. V was pared by 2 bases and J by 6 bases, with 12 bases of the junction left unmatched. The V gene's germline CDR1 is SGHRS and CDR2 YFSETQ. The CDR3 length is 17 residues. Here the CDR3 reads CASSLDKLSGRANEQFF. CDR3 DNA sequence: TGCGCCAGCAGCTTAGACAAACTTAGCGGGAGAGCCAATGAGCAGTTCTTC.

The table lists this clonotype with many counts. In DNA form, the CDR3 reads TGCAGCGTTGATCAAGGGGGCACAGATACGCAGTATTTT. This encodes CSVDQGGTDTQYF. The chain combines TRBV29-1 with TRBJ2-3; tentatively, D is TRBD1 (5 bases). V dropped 3 bases and J dropped 1 base, with 8 bases sitting between them. The CDR3 spans 13 residues. CDR1 is SQVTM, CDR2 ANQGSEA, per germline.

The chain combines TRBV6-2 or TRBV6-3 with TRBJ2-2; 9 positions match TRBD2. Looked up from germline, CDR1 is MNHEY and CDR2 is SVGEGT. V gave up 5 bases and J gave up 4 bases; unmatched junction bases: 11. CDR3 length equals 17 residues. In DNA form, the CDR3 reads TGTGCCAGCAGTATCTCCCGGCTAGCGGGGCGCACCGGGGAGCTGTTTTTT. It is translated as CASSISRLAGRTGELFF.

This clonotype was detected a few times. The CDR3 bases are TGCGCCAGCAGCCAAGGACTAGGAGGTCACACAGATACGCAGTATTTT. Amino acid sequence: CASSQGLGGHTDTQYF. The chain couples TRBV5-1 to TRBJ2-3; 7 bases map to TRBD2. Germline V gene data show CDR1 as SGHRS and CDR2 as YFSETQ. The CDR3 is 16 residues long. V lost 4 bases to trimming and J lost 2 bases; unmatched junction nucleotides: 10.

This clonotype has just a few counts. V is TRBV5-1 and J is TRBJ2-5, with D possibly matching TRBD2 (6 bases). Germline CDR1 reads SGHRS; CDR2 reads YFSETQ. The length of the CDR3 is 16 residues. The ends were cut back, 0 bases at V and 4 bases at J, with 16 bases in the middle. The CDR3 nucleotides are TGCGCCAGCAGCTTGGGTTCGGGAGTGGGGCGAGAGACCCAGTACTTC. Its protein product is CASSLGSGVGRETQYF.